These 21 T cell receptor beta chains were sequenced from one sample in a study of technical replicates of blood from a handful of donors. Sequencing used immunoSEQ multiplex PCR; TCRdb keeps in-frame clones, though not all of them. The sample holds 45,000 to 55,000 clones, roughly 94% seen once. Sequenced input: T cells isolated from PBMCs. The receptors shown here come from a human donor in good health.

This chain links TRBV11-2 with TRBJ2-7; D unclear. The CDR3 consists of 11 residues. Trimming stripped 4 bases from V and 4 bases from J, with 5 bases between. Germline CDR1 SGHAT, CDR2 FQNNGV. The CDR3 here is CASSSVYEQYF. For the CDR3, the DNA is TGTGCCAGCAGCTCCGTGTACGAGCAGTACTTC.

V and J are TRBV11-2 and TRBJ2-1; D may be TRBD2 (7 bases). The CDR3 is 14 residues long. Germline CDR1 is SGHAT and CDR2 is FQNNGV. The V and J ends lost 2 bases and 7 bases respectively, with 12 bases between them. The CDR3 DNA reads TGTGCCAGCAGCTTATTCCGGGGGGCTAATGAGCAGTTCTTC. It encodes CASSLFRGANEQFF.

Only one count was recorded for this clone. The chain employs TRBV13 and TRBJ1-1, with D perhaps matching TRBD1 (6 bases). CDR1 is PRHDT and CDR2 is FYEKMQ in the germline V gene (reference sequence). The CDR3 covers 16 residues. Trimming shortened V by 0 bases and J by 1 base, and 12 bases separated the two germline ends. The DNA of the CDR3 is TGTGCCAGCAGCTTAGGAGAGGGGGTAAAGAACACTGAAGCTTTCTTT. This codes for CASSLGEGVKNTEAFF.

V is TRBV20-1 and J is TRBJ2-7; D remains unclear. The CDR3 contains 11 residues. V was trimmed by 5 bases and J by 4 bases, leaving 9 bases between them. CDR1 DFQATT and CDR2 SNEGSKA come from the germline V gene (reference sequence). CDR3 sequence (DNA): TGCAGTGCTGCGCACGCTTACGAGCAGTACTTC. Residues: CSAAHAYEQYF.

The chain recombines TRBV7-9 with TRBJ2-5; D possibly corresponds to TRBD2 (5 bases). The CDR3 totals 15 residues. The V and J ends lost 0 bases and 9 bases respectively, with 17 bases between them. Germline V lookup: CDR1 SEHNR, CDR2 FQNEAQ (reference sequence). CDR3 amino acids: CASSLAPGVQVAQYF. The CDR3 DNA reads TGTGCCAGCAGCTTAGCCCCCGGGGTCCAGGTGGCCCAGTACTTC.

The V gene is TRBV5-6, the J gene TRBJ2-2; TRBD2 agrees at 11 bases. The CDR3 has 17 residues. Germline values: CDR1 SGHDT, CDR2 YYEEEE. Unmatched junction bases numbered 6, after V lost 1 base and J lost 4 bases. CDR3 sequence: CASSLLTSGRITGELFF. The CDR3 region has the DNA TGTGCCAGCAGCTTGCTTACTAGCGGGAGAATCACCGGGGAGCTGTTTTTT.

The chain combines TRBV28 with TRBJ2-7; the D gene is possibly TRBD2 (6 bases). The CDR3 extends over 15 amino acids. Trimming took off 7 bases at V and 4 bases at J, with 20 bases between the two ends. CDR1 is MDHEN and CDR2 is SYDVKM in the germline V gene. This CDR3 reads CASTKGLPVIYEQYF. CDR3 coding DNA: TGTGCCAGCACAAAGGGACTCCCCGTTATATACGAGCAGTACTTC.

As DNA, the CDR3 is TGCGCCAGCAGCTTGGTATGGGCTACGCCTGGCTACACCTTC. It translates to CASSLVWATPGYTF. The chain couples TRBV5-1 to TRBJ1-2; no definite D call. V lost 0 bases and J 7 bases, leaving 13 bases between the germline ends. The CDR3 contains 14 residues. Germline V lookup: CDR1 SGHRS, CDR2 YFSETQ.

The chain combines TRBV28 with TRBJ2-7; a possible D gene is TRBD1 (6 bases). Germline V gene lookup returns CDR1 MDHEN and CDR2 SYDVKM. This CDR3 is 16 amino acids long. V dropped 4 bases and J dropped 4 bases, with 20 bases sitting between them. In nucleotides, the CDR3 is TGTGCCAGCAGTTCCCCCAACAGGGAAGGGGGTTACGAGCAGTACTTC. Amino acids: CASSSPNREGGYEQYF.

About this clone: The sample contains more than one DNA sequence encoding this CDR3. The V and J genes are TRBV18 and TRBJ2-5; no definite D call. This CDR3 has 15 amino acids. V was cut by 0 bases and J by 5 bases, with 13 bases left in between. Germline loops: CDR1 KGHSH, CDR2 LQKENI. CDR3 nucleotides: TGTGCCAGCTCACCACCTGGAGCATCCGGGGAGACCCAGTACTTC. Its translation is CASSPPGASGETQYF. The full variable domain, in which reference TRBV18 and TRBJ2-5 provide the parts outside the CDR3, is NAGVMQNPRHLVRRRGQEARLRCSPMKGHSHVYWYRQLPEEGLKFMVYLQKENIIDESGMPKERFSAEFPKEGPSILRIQQVVRGDSAAYFCASSPPGASGETQYFGPGTRLLVL.

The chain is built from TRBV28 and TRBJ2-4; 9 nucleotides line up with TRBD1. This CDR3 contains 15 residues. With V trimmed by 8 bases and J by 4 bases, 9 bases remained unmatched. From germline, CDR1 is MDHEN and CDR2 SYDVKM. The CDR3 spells CASDTTGTGKNIQYF. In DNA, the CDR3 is TGTGCCAGCGATACAACCGGGACAGGGAAAAACATTCAGTACTTC.

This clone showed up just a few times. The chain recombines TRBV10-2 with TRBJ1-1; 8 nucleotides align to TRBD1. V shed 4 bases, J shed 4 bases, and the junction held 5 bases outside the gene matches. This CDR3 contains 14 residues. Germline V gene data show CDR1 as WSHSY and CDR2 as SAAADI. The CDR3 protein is CASSGTGKFTEAFF. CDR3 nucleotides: TGCGCCAGCAGTGGGACAGGGAAATTCACTGAAGCTTTCTTT.

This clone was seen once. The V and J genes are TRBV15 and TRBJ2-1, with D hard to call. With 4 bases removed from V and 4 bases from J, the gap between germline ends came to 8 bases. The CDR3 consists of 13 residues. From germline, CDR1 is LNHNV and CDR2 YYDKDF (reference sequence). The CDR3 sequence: CATSNYEYNEQFF. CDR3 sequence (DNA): TGTGCCACCAGCAATTACGAGTACAATGAGCAGTTCTTC.

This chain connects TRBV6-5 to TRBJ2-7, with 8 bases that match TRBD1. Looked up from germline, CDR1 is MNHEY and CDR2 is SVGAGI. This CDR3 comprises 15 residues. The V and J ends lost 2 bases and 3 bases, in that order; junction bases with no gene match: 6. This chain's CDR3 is CASSYKLGQGYEQYF. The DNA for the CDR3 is TGTGCCAGCAGTTACAAATTAGGACAGGGCTACGAGCAGTACTTC.

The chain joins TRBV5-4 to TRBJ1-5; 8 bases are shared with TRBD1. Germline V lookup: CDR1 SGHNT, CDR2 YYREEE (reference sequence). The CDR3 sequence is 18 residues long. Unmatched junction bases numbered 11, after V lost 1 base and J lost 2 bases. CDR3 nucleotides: TGTGCCAGCAGCTTGTGGACAGGGATAGGAACGGGCAATCAGCCCCAGCATTTT. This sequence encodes CASSLWTGIGTGNQPQHF.

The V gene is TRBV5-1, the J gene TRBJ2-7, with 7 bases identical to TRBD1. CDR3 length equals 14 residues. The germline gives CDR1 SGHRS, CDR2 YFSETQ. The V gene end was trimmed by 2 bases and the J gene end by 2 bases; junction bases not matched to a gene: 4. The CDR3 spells CASSFGQAAYEQYF. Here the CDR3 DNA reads TGCGCCAGCAGCTTTGGACAGGCAGCCTACGAGCAGTACTTC.

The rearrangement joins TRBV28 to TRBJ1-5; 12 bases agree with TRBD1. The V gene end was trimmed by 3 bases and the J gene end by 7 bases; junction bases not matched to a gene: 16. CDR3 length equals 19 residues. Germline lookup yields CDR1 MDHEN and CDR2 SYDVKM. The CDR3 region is CASSFNLPGQGAFGQPQHF. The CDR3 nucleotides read TGTGCCAGCAGTTTCAATTTACCGGGACAGGGGGCGTTCGGGCAGCCCCAGCATTTT.

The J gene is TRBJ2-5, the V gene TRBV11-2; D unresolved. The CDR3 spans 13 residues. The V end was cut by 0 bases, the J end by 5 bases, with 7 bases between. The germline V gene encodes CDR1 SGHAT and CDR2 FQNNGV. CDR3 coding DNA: TGTGCCAGCAGCTTAGACCCGCGGGAGACCCAGTACTTC. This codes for CASSLDPRETQYF.

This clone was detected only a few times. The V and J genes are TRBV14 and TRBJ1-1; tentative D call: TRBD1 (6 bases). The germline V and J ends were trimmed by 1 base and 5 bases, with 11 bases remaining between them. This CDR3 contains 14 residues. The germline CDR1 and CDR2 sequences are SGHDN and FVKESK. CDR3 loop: CASSQVGGRTEAFF. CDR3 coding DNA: TGTGCCAGCAGCCAAGTTGGGGGCAGAACTGAAGCTTTCTTT. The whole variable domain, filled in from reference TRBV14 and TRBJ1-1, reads EAGVTQFPSHSVIEKGQTVTLRCDPISGHDNLYWYRRVMGKEIKFLLHFVKESKQDESGMPNNRFLAERTGGTYSTLKVQPAELEDSGVYFCASSQVGGRTEAFFGQGTRLTVV.

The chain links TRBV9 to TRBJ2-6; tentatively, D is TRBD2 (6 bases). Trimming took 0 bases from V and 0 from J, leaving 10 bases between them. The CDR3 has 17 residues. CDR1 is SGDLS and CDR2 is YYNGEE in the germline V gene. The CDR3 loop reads CASSVVWDFSGANVLTF. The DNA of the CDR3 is TGTGCCAGCAGCGTAGTATGGGACTTCTCTGGGGCCAACGTCCTGACTTTC.

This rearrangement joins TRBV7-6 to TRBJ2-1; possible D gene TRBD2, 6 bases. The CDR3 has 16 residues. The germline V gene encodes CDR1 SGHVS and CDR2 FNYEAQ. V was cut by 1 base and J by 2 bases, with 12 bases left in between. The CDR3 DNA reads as TGTGCCAGCAGCTTAGAAGGAGGGGAGCCCTACAATGAGCAGTTCTTC. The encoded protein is CASSLEGGEPYNEQFF. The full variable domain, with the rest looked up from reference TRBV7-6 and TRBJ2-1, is GAGVSQSPRYKVTKRGQDVALRCDPISGHVSLYWYRQALGQGPEFLTYFNYEAQQDKSGLPNDRFSAERPEGSISTLTIQRTEQRDSAMYRCASSLEGGEPYNEQFFGPGTRLTVL.